The 6 T cell receptor beta chains below come from one sample, sequenced in a study of Ad26.COV2.S vaccination and SARS-CoV-2 variants. Treatment of the sample: about 20 received Ad26.COV2.S at low or high dose, single or two shots; 5 received placebo; per-sample allocation not given. Vaccine and placebo recipients were sampled on day 63 after the first injection. Only in-frame clones appear in the TCRdb table, and some are missing; sequencing was by immunoSEQ multiplex PCR. Of around 300,000 clones listed, 88% are singletons. Sample: peripheral blood, taken in a trial of Ad26.COV2.S vaccine versus placebo. All receptors derive from a person between 18 and 65 years old who received the Ad26.COV2.S COVID-19 vaccine or a placebo.

This chain connects TRBV19 to TRBJ2-7; 9 nucleotides align to TRBD1. After removal of 1 base from V and 3 bases from J, the junction contained 4 bases not matched to a gene. The CDR3 runs 15 residues. Germline V gene sequence: CDR1 LNHDA, CDR2 SQIVND (reference sequence). CDR3 DNA: TGTGCCAGTAGTATAGGGGCGACAGGGGGCTACGAGCAGTACTTC. Translating gives CASSIGATGGYEQYF.

The genes are TRBV29-1 and TRBJ1-3; D uncertain. The CDR3 spans 11 residues. Germline loops: CDR1 SQVTM, CDR2 ANQGSEA. V was pared by 3 bases and J by 4 bases, with 4 bases between. CDR3 in DNA: TGCAGCGTTGATCTAGGAAACACCATATATTTT. As protein: CSVDLGNTIYF.

This rearrangement joins TRBV30 to TRBJ1-2, with D hard to call. Germline CDR1 reads GTSNPN; CDR2 reads SVGIG (reference sequence). With 4 bases removed from V and 6 bases from J, the gap between germline ends came to 15 bases. The CDR3 runs to 13 residues. The CDR3 sequence: CAWTLARGDGYTF. CDR3 nucleotide sequence: TGTGCCTGGACCCTCGCTCGGGGAGATGGCTACACCTTC.

The chain recombines TRBV12-5 with TRBJ1-6; D not resolved. Germline CDR1 is LGHNT and CDR2 is FRNRAP. This CDR3 region has 13 residues. The ends were cut back, 2 bases at V and 10 bases at J, with 9 bases in the middle. DNA for the CDR3: TGTGCTAGTGGTTTGATTGAGGGATCACCCCTCCACTTT. It yields the protein CASGLIEGSPLHF.

The rearrangement links TRBV6-5 to TRBJ1-5; D not resolved. Germline lookup yields CDR1 MNHEY and CDR2 SVGAGI. The CDR3 is 13 residues long. The germline V and J ends were trimmed by 6 bases and 7 bases, with 13 bases remaining between them. CDR3 nucleotides: TGTGCCAGCAGGCGAGACAACAAACAGCCCCAGCATTTT. It specifies CASRRDNKQPQHF.

The genes are TRBV14 and TRBJ1-2, with a tentative D call TRBD1 (5 bases). CDR1 and CDR2 from the germline V gene are SGHDN and FVKESK. The CDR3 contains 14 residues. With 1 base removed from V and 8 bases from J, the gap between germline ends came to 14 bases. CDR3 sequence (DNA): TGTGCCAGCAGCCAAGTTTCCGCGCAGGGAGGCTACACCTTC. Protein product: CASSQVSAQGGYTF.